The 25 T cell receptor beta chains below come from one sample, sequenced in a study of cytomegalovirus exposure and HLA in healthy donors. PCR involved 60 Vbeta and 13 Jbeta primers. The data were produced by immunoSEQ multiplex PCR, yet TCRdb's version contains in-frame clones alone and is incomplete. The sample yields about 190,000 clones, over 70% seen once. The source material was PBMCs. Every receptor here comes from a man between 50 and 59 years old in good health and CMV-seronegative.

The chain recombines TRBV12-5 with TRBJ2-7; possibly TRBD1 for D (5 bases). Deletions cut 0 bases from V and 6 bases from J, with 15 bases between. The CDR3 is 15 residues long. Germline V lookup: CDR1 LGHNT, CDR2 FRNRAP. The CDR3 coding sequence is TGTGCTAGTGGTTTGGTACCAGGGTTTCGTGCCGAGCAGTACTTC. Translating it yields CASGLVPGFRAEQYF. Complete variable domain (other parts from reference TRBV12-5 and TRBJ2-7): DARVTQTPRHKVTEMGQEVTMRCQPILGHNTVFWYRQTMMQGLELLAYFRNRAPLDDSGMPKDRFSAEMPDATLATLKIQPSEPRDSAVYFCASGLVPGFRAEQYFGPGTRLTVT.

The chain carries TRBV7-2 and TRBJ2-3, with 16 bases that match TRBD2. Trimming at V came to 5 bases and at J to 5 bases, leaving 7 bases not matched to a gene. Germline V gives CDR1 SGHTA, CDR2 FQGNSA. The CDR3 is 17 amino acids. The CDR3 loop is CASSVLGLAGGQDTQYF. The CDR3 DNA reads as TGTGCCAGCAGCGTCCTGGGACTAGCGGGGGGGCAAGATACGCAGTATTTT.

The chain has TRBV7-9 and TRBJ2-1; 9 positions match TRBD1. The CDR3 is made up of 15 amino acids. Trimming took 5 bases from V and 1 from J; bases not matched to a gene: 3. Germline V gene data show CDR1 as SEHNR and CDR2 as FQNEAQ (reference sequence). This CDR3 is CASSPGQGSYNEQFF. CDR3 nucleotides: TGTGCCAGCAGCCCCGGACAGGGGTCCTACAATGAGCAGTTCTTC.

The rearrangement links TRBV6-5 to TRBJ1-2, with 7 bases matching TRBD1. The CDR3 has 14 amino acids. Losses at the gene ends were 6 bases for V and 1 base for J; bases not matched to a gene: 5. CDR1 and CDR2 from the germline V gene are MNHEY and SVGAGI. The CDR3 spells CASSPGQYNYGYTF. CDR3 nucleotides: TGTGCCAGCAGCCCGGGACAGTATAACTATGGCTACACCTTC.

A single count supports this clone. V gene TRBV7-6 combines with J gene TRBJ1-1; the match to TRBD1 covers 7 bases. The germline V gene encodes CDR1 SGHVS and CDR2 FNYEAQ. J gave up 2 bases and V 5 bases, and 11 bases lay outside the gene matches. The CDR3 extends over 16 amino acids. The CDR3 coding sequence is TGTGCCAGCAGCCCCCGGACAGGAAAGGGAAACACTGAAGCTTTCTTT. It specifies CASSPRTGKGNTEAFF.

V gene TRBV4-1 combines with J gene TRBJ2-7; perhaps TRBD1 as D (6 bases). The CDR3 spans 16 residues. Germline CDR1 MGHRA, CDR2 YSYEKL. The V end was cut by 0 bases, the J end by 0 bases, with 12 bases between. The chain's CDR3 is CASSQERPGDSYEQYF. Written as DNA, the CDR3 is TGCGCCAGCAGCCAAGAGCGTCCAGGGGACTCCTACGAGCAGTACTTC.

V is TRBV10-3 and J is TRBJ1-6; TRBD1 matches at 10 bases. Trimming took 6 bases from V and 5 from J; bases not matched to a gene: 7. In germline, CDR1 is ENHRY, CDR2 SYGVKD. The CDR3 has 16 residues. This CDR3 is CAIRDTGTGDNSPLHF. The CDR3 DNA sequence: TGTGCCATCAGAGATACTGGGACAGGGGATAATTCACCCCTCCACTTT.

The rearrangement uses TRBV27 and TRBJ2-3; 10 bases fit TRBD1. Germline values: CDR1 MNHEY, CDR2 SMNVEV (reference sequence). The CDR3 consists of 16 residues. Trimming removed 5 bases from V and 2 bases from J; junction bases left unmatched: 7. DNA for the CDR3: TGTGCCAGCAGTCTCCGACAGGGGGCCTTCACAGATACGCAGTATTTT. It is translated as CASSLRQGAFTDTQYF.

The chain employs TRBV10-3 and TRBJ2-7; a weak D match, TRBD1 (5 bases). This CDR3 has 13 amino acids. Trimming removed 8 bases from V and 5 bases from J, with 16 bases in between. Germline V CDR1 and CDR2: ENHRY, SYGVKD. The CDR3 region is CAIQSRGVDEQYF. For the CDR3, the DNA is TGTGCCATCCAGTCTAGGGGCGTCGACGAGCAGTACTTC.

This rearrangement joins TRBV4-2 to TRBJ1-2; D perhaps matches TRBD1 (5 bases). V dropped 4 bases and J dropped 4 bases, with 7 bases sitting between them. The germline CDR1 and CDR2 sequences are LGHNA and YNFKEQ. There are 12 residues in the CDR3. CDR3 loop: CASSPDSYGYTF. The CDR3 bases are TGTGCCAGCAGCCCAGACAGCTATGGCTACACCTTC.

CDR3 sequence: CASSIVGRAQVSPLHF. In DNA, the CDR3 is TGTGCCAGTAGTATAGTCGGCAGGGCGCAGGTCTCACCCCTCCACTTT. The J gene is TRBJ1-6, the V gene TRBV19; D is perhaps TRBD1 (5 bases). CDR1 is LNHDA and CDR2 is SQIVND in the germline V gene (reference sequence). The CDR3 covers 16 residues. V lost 1 base to trimming and J lost 10 bases, with 17 bases between them.

This clone came up a few times. V and J are TRBV5-6 and TRBJ1-1; 10 bases align to TRBD1. The germline CDR1 and CDR2 sequences are SGHDT and YYEEEE. There are 18 residues in the CDR3. Unmatched junction bases numbered 12, after V lost 4 bases and J lost 0 bases. CDR3 loop: CASSDPGTGVDLNTEAFF. DNA of the CDR3: TGTGCCAGCAGCGACCCCGGGACAGGGGTCGATTTGAACACTGAAGCTTTCTTT.

The rearrangement joins TRBV18 to TRBJ1-2; tentative D call: TRBD1 (6 bases). The CDR3 runs to 14 residues. Trimming pared 3 bases from V and 4 bases from J, leaving 12 bases between. From germline, CDR1 is KGHSH and CDR2 LQKENI. This CDR3 reads CASSPLDSSYGYTF. For the CDR3, the DNA is TGTGCCAGCTCACCCCTGGACAGCTCCTATGGCTACACCTTC.

The chain recombines TRBV10-2 with TRBJ2-5; 10 bases match TRBD2. Per germline, CDR1 WSHSY and CDR2 SAAADI. The CDR3 consists of 16 residues. The V gene end was trimmed by 0 bases and the J gene end by 4 bases; junction bases not matched to a gene: 5. CDR3 nucleotide sequence: TGCGCCAGCAGTGAGTCCCCCCCTAGCGGGGGAGAGACCCAGTACTTC. Its protein is CASSESPPSGGETQYF.

This chain uses TRBV10-3 with TRBJ2-3, with TRBD1 identical over 7 bases. The germline V gene has CDR1 ENHRY and CDR2 SYGVKD. The length of the CDR3 is 14 residues. After removal of 10 bases from V and 0 bases from J, the junction contained 7 bases not matched to a gene. CDR3 in amino acids: CATGTDRSTDTQYF. DNA for the CDR3: TGTGCCACGGGGACAGATAGGAGCACAGATACGCAGTATTTT.

The genes are TRBV29-1 and TRBJ1-2; possible D gene TRBD1, 5 bases. The germline gives CDR1 SQVTM, CDR2 ANQGSEA. The CDR3 totals 14 residues. The V and J ends lost 7 bases and 0 bases respectively, with 15 bases between them. CDR3 protein: CSAVGAVSNYGYTF. In DNA form, the CDR3 reads TGCAGCGCCGTAGGGGCAGTTTCTAACTATGGCTACACCTTC.

This chain links TRBV11-3 with TRBJ2-1, with D possibly being TRBD2 (5 bases). From germline, CDR1 is SGHNT and CDR2 YENEEA. CDR3 size: 12 residues. The V end was cut by 1 base, the J end by 10 bases, with 8 bases between. CDR3 region: CASSLAGNEQFF. In DNA form, the CDR3 reads TGTGCCAGCAGCTTAGCGGGAAACGAGCAGTTCTTC.

The chain is built from TRBV7-9 and TRBJ2-7; TRBD2 agrees at 9 bases. The CDR3 length is 16 residues. Losses at the gene ends were 2 bases for V and 4 bases for J; bases not matched to a gene: 9. CDR1 and CDR2 from the germline V gene are SEHNR and FQNEAQ (reference sequence). This chain's CDR3 is CASSLTRGAGGYEQYF. The CDR3 DNA reads as TGTGCCAGCAGCTTAACCAGGGGAGCGGGGGGTTACGAGCAGTACTTC.

The J gene is TRBJ1-1, the V gene TRBV12-5; no reliable D call. Trimming pared 6 bases from V and 5 bases from J, leaving 4 bases between. This CDR3 is built from 10 residues. Looked up from germline, CDR1 is LGHNT and CDR2 is FRNRAP. The CDR3 is CASGPTEAFF. The CDR3, as DNA: TGTGCTAGTGGCCCGACTGAAGCTTTCTTT.

Only one count was recorded for this clone. The chain combines TRBV19 with TRBJ1-1; TRBD1 aligns across 7 bases. V shed 6 bases, J shed 3 bases, and the junction held 7 bases outside the gene matches. The CDR3 is made up of 14 amino acids. The germline gives CDR1 LNHDA, CDR2 SQIVND (reference sequence). The CDR3 bases are TGTGCCAGTAGCCCTTTCGACAGGGACACTGAAGCTTTCTTT. Amino acid sequence: CASSPFDRDTEAFF.

The chain combines TRBV7-2 with TRBJ2-2; D is perhaps TRBD2 (6 bases). Germline CDR1 is SGHTA and CDR2 is FQGNSA. The ends were cut back, 5 bases at V and 3 bases at J, with 13 bases in the middle. CDR3 length equals 15 residues. The CDR3 spells CASSLLGGYTGELFF. The CDR3 nucleotides read TGTGCCAGCAGCCTTCTGGGGGGATACACCGGGGAGCTGTTTTTT.

This chain links TRBV7-2 with TRBJ2-3, with D unresolved. V was cut by 8 bases and J by 2 bases, with 14 bases left in between. The CDR3 runs 14 residues. Germline loops: CDR1 SGHTA, CDR2 FQGNSA. DNA for the CDR3: TGTGCCAGCGTGGAGCAGCCACTCACAGATACGCAGTATTTT. Translated, it gives CASVEQPLTDTQYF.

The chain is built from TRBV11-1 and TRBJ2-3, with 8 bases aligning to TRBD2. Germline CDR1 reads SGHAT; CDR2 reads FQDESV (reference sequence). There are 18 residues in the CDR3. V trimming: 5 bases; J trimming: 2 bases; junction bases outside the gene matches: 15. CDR3: CASSILSVWRGATDTQYF. The CDR3 coding sequence is TGTGCCAGCAGCATCCTGTCAGTTTGGCGGGGGGCCACAGATACGCAGTATTTT.

This clone was recorded once. The V call is TRBV5-1, the J call TRBJ1-2; possibly TRBD1 for D (6 bases). V gave up 3 bases and J gave up 7 bases, with 19 bases separating them. From germline, CDR1 is SGHRS and CDR2 YFSETQ. This CDR3 comprises 15 residues. The DNA of the CDR3 is TGCGCCAGCAGCTGGGAGGGGGGCGCCTTGGTTGGCTACACCTTC. Translation: CASSWEGGALVGYTF.

The chain joins TRBV7-2 to TRBJ1-3; D not certain. This CDR3 has 16 residues. Germline V gene data show CDR1 as SGHTA and CDR2 as FQGNSA. The V and J ends lost 1 base and 0 bases respectively, with 10 bases between them. CDR3: CASSLGTASSGNTIYF. CDR3 coding DNA: TGTGCCAGCAGCTTAGGAACGGCTAGCTCTGGAAACACCATATATTTT.